This is a list of T cell receptor beta chains from one sample in a study of cytomegalovirus exposure and HLA in healthy donors. Clones were read by immunoSEQ multiplex PCR, and TCRdb kept only the in-frame ones, dropping some. The table shows some 120,000 clones, with roughly 80% occurring only once. The specimen sequenced was PBMCs. The receptors derive from a male donor in good health and CMV-seronegative. Each CDR3 is given with its conserved first and last residue. D genes are given only for firm matches. Clone size is not always given. Where it is, it says once, few, many or a class for expanded clones.

j_call	clone_size	d_call	v_call	cdr3_nt	cdr3_aa
TRBJ2-1	.	TRBD2	TRBV6-1	TGTGCCAGCAGTGATCTAGCGGGCCCTGTTAATGAGCAGTTCTTC	CASSDLAGPVNEQFF
TRBJ2-1	.	TRBD2	TRBV5-4	TGTGCCAGCAGCCCTCGGCGGGGGGAAACCAATGAGCAGTTCTTC	CASSPRRGETNEQFF
TRBJ1-6	.	.	TRBV5-1	TGCGCCAGCAGCCCAAGACGGGATAGCTCCTATAATTCACCCCTCCACTTT	CASSPRRDSSYNSPLHF
TRBJ2-1	.	TRBD1	TRBV5-6	TGTGCCAGCAGCCTCCCCGGGGACAGGCCTATTGAGCAGTTCTTC	CASSLPGDRPIEQFF
TRBJ1-5	.	TRBD1	TRBV19	TGTGCCAGTAAGGCAGAAGGACAGGGGGTTCAACGCAATCAGCCCCAGCATTTT	CASKAEGQGVQRNQPQHF
TRBJ1-1	few	TRBD1	TRBV5-1	TGCGCCAGCAGGTCCGGGACAGGGGACACTGAAGCTTTCTTT	CASRSGTGDTEAFF
TRBJ2-2	.	TRBD2	TRBV27	TGTGCCAGCACCTATCGGCCAACTAGCGGGGGGTCCGGGGAGCTGTTTTTT	CASTYRPTSGGSGELFF
TRBJ1-1	.	TRBD1	TRBV6-5	TGTGCCAGCAGTCACCGGGACAGGGCAACTGAAGCTTTCTTT	CASSHRDRATEAFF
TRBJ2-1	.	.	TRBV7-9	TGTTCCAGCACCTCTAGGAACATTTTCTACAATGAGCAGTTCTTC	CSSTSRNIFYNEQFF
TRBJ2-3	.	TRBD2	TRBV10-2	TGCGCCAGCAGTGAGTCTCGCGGGAGGGCCCTCGTTAGCACAGATACGCAGTATTTT	CASSESRGRALVSTDTQYF
TRBJ2-7	.	TRBD2	TRBV5-1	TGCGCCAGCGCCACCCCGGGACTAGGGTACGAGCAGTACTTC	CASATPGLGYEQYF
TRBJ2-3	.	TRBD1	TRBV5-4	TGTGCCAGCAGCTTTCCGGGACAGGGCACAGATACGCAGTATTTT	CASSFPGQGTDTQYF
TRBJ2-2	once	TRBD1	TRBV4-1	TGCGCCAGCAGACTCGGACAGGGAGGCACCGGGGAGCTGTTTTTT	CASRLGQGGTGELFF
TRBJ1-3	.	.	TRBV9	TGTGCCAGCAGCGTCTACCCAGGGGCTGGAAACACCATATATTTT	CASSVYPGAGNTIYF
TRBJ2-7	.	TRBD1	TRBV5-6	TGTGCCAGCAGCCTAGACAGGGGGCAGGGGTACGAGCAGTACTTC	CASSLDRGQGYEQYF
TRBJ2-1	.	TRBD2	TRBV4-1	TGCGCCAGCAGCGATACTAGCGGGAGTTTTCCCCCTGAGCAGTTCTTC	CASSDTSGSFPPEQFF
TRBJ1-1	.	TRBD1	TRBV7-6	TGTGCCAGCAGCTTAGTAGGGACAGAGAACACTGAAGCTTTCTTT	CASSLVGTENTEAFF
TRBJ1-5	once	TRBD1	TRBV30	TGTGCCTGGAGCCAACAACACCCTGGACAGGCCCAGCATTTT	CAWSQQHPGQAQHF
TRBJ1-2	.	.	TRBV7-9	TGTGCCAGCAGCCTCCAGACAGCTAACTATGGCTACACCTTC	CASSLQTANYGYTF
TRBJ2-7	.	.	TRBV5-1	TGCGCCAGCACCCAGGGGGGACAGCACCTCTACGAGCAGTACTTC	CASTQGGQHLYEQYF
TRBJ1-1	.	TRBD1	TRBV6-5	TGTGCCAGCAGTCGAAGACAGGGTCAAGGCACTGAAGCTTTCTTT	CASSRRQGQGTEAFF
TRBJ1-2	.	.	TRBV28	TGTGCCAGCAGTTGGGCCTATGGCTACACCTTC	CASSWAYGYTF
TRBJ2-4	.	.	TRBV7-8	TGTGCCAGCAGCTTAGGTCGCGGTCTGACGGGTGACGTGGCCAAAAACATTCAGTACTTC	CASSLGRGLTGDVAKNIQYF
TRBJ2-1	.	TRBD2	TRBV19	TGTGCCAGTAGGAGGGGAGGGGAGCAGTTCTTC	CASRRGGEQFF
TRBJ2-1	.	.	TRBV5-1	TGCGCCAGCAGCCCAAACTCGTTGCAGTTGAGGGCTCACAATGAGCAGTTCTTC	CASSPNSLQLRAHNEQFF
TRBJ2-2	.	.	TRBV5-4	TGTGCCAGCAGCTTTCAGGGTACGAACACCGGGGAGCTGTTTTTT	CASSFQGTNTGELFF
TRBJ2-6	.	.	TRBV5-5	TGTGCCAGCAGCTTGGTTTTGGCAGGGCCCGGCTCTGGGGCCAACGTCCTGACTTTC	CASSLVLAGPGSGANVLTF
TRBJ2-3	.	TRBD1	TRBV4-3	TGCGCCAGCAGCCGATTAGGACAGGGCACAGATACGCAGTATTTT	CASSRLGQGTDTQYF
TRBJ2-2	few	.	TRBV27	TGTGCCAGCAGTTTGCGAGGGCTTGGCACCGGGGAGCTGTTTTTT	CASSLRGLGTGELFF
TRBJ1-2	.	TRBD1	TRBV28	TGTGCCAGCAGTGACAGGGGGGGCTATGGCTACACCTTC	CASSDRGGYGYTF
TRBJ1-1	.	.	TRBV11-2	TGTGCCAGCAGCTTAGGGGCGGGAACTAGCACTGAAGCTTTCTTT	CASSLGAGTSTEAFF
TRBJ2-3	.	TRBD1	TRBV19	TGTGCCAGTAGTTCTGCCGGGACAGTGGGGGAGTTAACAGATACGCAGTATTTT	CASSSAGTVGELTDTQYF
TRBJ2-7	.	.	TRBV13	TGTGCCAGCAGCTCTCCGGGGGTCGTACCCTACGAGCAGTACTTC	CASSSPGVVPYEQYF
TRBJ2-7	.	TRBD2	TRBV27	TGTGCCAGCAGTTTATCGGGGCTAGCGGGGTCCTACGAGCAGTACTTC	CASSLSGLAGSYEQYF
TRBJ2-2	medium-sized	TRBD2	TRBV25-1	TGTGCCAGCAGTGTAGGGCGGGAGCACACCGGGGAGCTGTTTTTT	CASSVGREHTGELFF
TRBJ2-3	.	TRBD1	TRBV7-8	TGTGCCAGCAGCAAGACTACGACAGGGCGAGGTACGCAGTATTTT	CASSKTTTGRGTQYF
TRBJ2-7	.	.	TRBV7-9	TGTGCCAGCAGCTTACTCCCGGGACACAACGAGCAGTACTTC	CASSLLPGHNEQYF
TRBJ1-6	once	TRBD1	TRBV5-1	TGCGCCAGCAGCTTGGGACAGGGGGTTAATTCACCCCTCCACTTT	CASSLGQGVNSPLHF
TRBJ2-5	.	.	TRBV18	TGTGCCAGCTCACTTATGCAGGGTAGGAACCAAGAGACCCAGTACTTC	CASSLMQGRNQETQYF
TRBJ2-7	.	TRBD1	TRBV5-1	TGCGCCAGCAGCTCTGGACAGGGGGCTTCCTACGAGCAGTACTTC	CASSSGQGASYEQYF
TRBJ1-2	.	TRBD1	TRBV19	TGTGCCAGTAGTATGCGGGACAGTATCTATGGCTACACCTTC	CASSMRDSIYGYTF
TRBJ2-7	.	.	TRBV19	TGTGCCAGTAGCTCGGTGCCTTCCTACGAGCAGTACTTC	CASSSVPSYEQYF
TRBJ2-7	.	TRBD1	TRBV9	TGTGCCAGCAGCGTAGATGGGACAGGGGATGAGCAGTACTTC	CASSVDGTGDEQYF
TRBJ2-1	.	.	TRBV2	TGTGCCAGCAACAAGGGGCCCAAGGGGTGGTTCTTC	CASNKGPKGWFF
TRBJ2-1	.	.	TRBV18	TGTGCCAGCTCACCACCGCAACTAATCTACAATGAGCAGTTCTTC	CASSPPQLIYNEQFF
TRBJ2-3	.	TRBD1	TRBV5-4	TGTGCCAGCAGCTTGCGGACAGGGGGCACAGATACGCAGTATTTT	CASSLRTGGTDTQYF
TRBJ2-7	.	TRBD1	TRBV30	TGTGCCTGGAAGACAGGGCCCTACGAGCAGTACTTC	CAWKTGPYEQYF
TRBJ1-6	once	TRBD1	TRBV9	TGTGCCAGCAGCGTACACGGACAGGGCAATTCACCCCTCCACTTT	CASSVHGQGNSPLHF
TRBJ2-1	.	.	TRBV4-2	TGTGCCAGCAGCCAGCGGGGAGTATACAATGAGCAGTTCTTC	CASSQRGVYNEQFF
TRBJ1-2	.	TRBD1	TRBV9	TGTGCCAGCAGCCCACACAGGGGGGGTGGCAGGGAACACTATGGCTACACCTTC	CASSPHRGGGREHYGYTF
TRBJ2-5	.	TRBD2	TRBV9	TGTGCCAGCAGCGGACCAGGACTAGGCGGCAGGGAGACCCAGTACTTC	CASSGPGLGGRETQYF